This T cell receptor beta chain was found in a study of brain metastases from non-small cell lung cancer. General observations from the study: T-cell clones appeared expanded in about 60% of brain metastases relative to matched primary tumors. Paired brain metastases and primary tumors largely shared TCR repertoires.

A note on this clone: Its cognate antigen is unknown.

Profiled with immunoSEQ multiplex PCR; TCRdb holds only in-frame clones, not every one. The sample consists of about 7,800 clones, around 81% of them appearing once. The TCR comes from a donor aged 40 or over with non-small cell lung cancer. Sample: primary lung tumor tissue.

As DNA, the CDR3 is TGTGCCAGCAGCCAAGATCTAGCGGGCTCTCAGCCCCAGCATTTT. Residues: CASSQDLAGSQPQHF. V usage is TRBV3-1 (or the pseudogene TRBV3-2) and J usage is TRBJ1-5; D unclear. The germline V gene encodes CDR1 LGHDT and CDR2 YNNKEL (reference sequence). The germline V and J ends were trimmed by 0 bases and 6 bases, with 12 bases remaining between them. This CDR3 is built from 15 residues.